This paragraph reports one T cell receptor beta chain. Its target antigen remains unknown. No qualities accompany the bases; no much larger clone lies one base away. To prepare the library, 5' RACE was applied. Sequencer: Illumina HiSeq 2500. A second roughly 6 to 12 cycle PCR used a sample-barcoded 5' primer and a J-beta primer mix. Each TCR beta cDNA molecule received a unique molecular identifier from a template-switch 5' adaptor carrying 12 random nucleotides. Each sample yielded at least 3 million CDR3-containing paired-end reads. The Mint cDNA synthesis kit, primed by a TRBC-specific oligonucleotide, was used to synthesize first-strand cDNA from all RNA. Following uracil-DNA glycosylase treatment, a first 18-cycle PCR with universal primers M1SS and BC2_uni_R was performed on all cDNA. The paper's data handling went like this. Each sample was normalized by randomly selecting 1 million high-quality reads, each carrying a distinct molecular identifier. Reads sharing molecular identifiers were discarded rather than binned into consensus sequences. MiTCR, set to a Q25 quality threshold and the strictest error-elimination algorithm, was used for CDR3 identification, clonotype clustering and error correction. A nonparametric unseen species model with Euler transformation was used to estimate a lower bound on total TCR beta diversity. TCRdb reworked the public reads: Q25 trimming with fastp, MiXCR clone assembly, productive beta chains retained. Duplicate CDR3 protein sequences are folded into a single record with the most common DNA and genes. The authors' filters were not applied to this entry. Within this sample are more than 500,000 distinct CDR3 sequences, with roughly a quarter of them counted one time only. The ten largest clones represent roughly 3.5% of the sample.

Systemically healthy Caucasian individuals from Russia, some 38 in total and aged roughly 6 to 100 years, were included as donors. Around 10 milliliters of peripheral blood were collected from each donor into EDTA-treated Vacutainer tubes. Ficoll-Paque density-gradient centrifugation was used to isolate PBMCs, with at least 6.5 million obtained per sample. Trizol reagent was used to extract total RNA from PBMCs, with at least 5 micrograms per sample. For every donor, flow cytometry on a PBMC aliquot measured the percentage of naive CD45RAhigh/CD27high T cells. This sample was taken from a study of blood T cells in healthy people across ages (dated by TCRdb to the mid-2010s). Study-wide context: In model experiments, roughly one uniquely barcoded TCR beta cDNA molecule per two T cells was captured by template switching. Age-related changes in TCR beta repertoire diversity were measured in the study by deep sequencing normalized with unique cDNA molecular identifiers. Four age groups were formed from the donors: young (average about 17 years), middle-aged (approximately 39), aged (62) and long-lived (82). For two donors (one aged 18 to 29 and one aged 80 or older), the study analyzed two additional independent replicas of 1 million unique cDNA reads from the same blood draw.

Results the study describes overall, beyond this receptor: A strong correlation was found between observed TCR beta diversity and the percentage of naive T cells measured by flow cytometry. Observed TCR beta diversity per million T cells fell roughly linearly with age, and a significant reduction was already apparent by age about 38. Total diversity estimates from one million sequenced T cells were considered lower bounds and underestimates. Conclusive comparison of naive and antigen-experienced compartments was prevented by the profiling of bulk unsorted PBMCs. Donor CMV infection status was unknown, potentially confounding age-related changes in expanded clonotypes. The long-lived group showed more naive CD4+ T cells, fewer expanded clones and increased TCR diversity than the aged group, suggesting age selection.

The V end loses 1 base and the J end loses 4 bases, and a stretch of 10 bases separates them. The CDR3 runs 14 residues from the cysteine to the phenylalanine. Only CDR3 DNA is held: 42 bases, read in frame from base 1. Looking up the germline V gene yields CDR1 LGHNA and CDR2 YSLEER. The data also belong to a second study, concerning T cells of mothers and their children. As that second paper reports: Nine systemically healthy Caucasian individuals served as donors, namely three mothers together with their six children. cDNA synthesis used all of the extracted RNA, with approximately 1.6 ug of RNA in each 15 ul reaction. In the second PCR, sample barcodes and 2-4 random nucleotides were introduced via the M1S primer. Over 9 million TCR beta CDR3 reads came from each mother, compared with about 3.2 million reads from each child. Thymic selection similarly shapes TCR recombination output in related and unrelated pairs, with minor effect from inherited differences. Related mother-child pairs always showed normalized repertoire overlap that was slightly higher than in unrelated mother-child pairs, though the difference was never significant. No persistent microchimeric T cell clones were found, with a detection sensitivity of 85 to 100 clones per million clonotypes. In the study, deep NGS was used to compare the TCR beta repertoires of mothers and children, and features distinguishing related mother-child pairs from unrelated individuals were sought. On average, the children were roughly 11 +/- 4 years old, while the mothers were about 40 +/- 4 years old. After adapter ligation with NEBNext reagents, the libraries were sequenced on Illumina HiSeq 2000 with 100+100 nt paired-end reads. Mother and child libraries were prepared a month apart and sequenced in separate runs to prevent cross-contamination. For each donor, somewhere between about 500,000 and 2,000,000 distinct TCR beta clonotypes were identified. Naive TCR beta clonotypes were estimated from low-frequency clonotypes matched to each donor's FACS-determined naive share, without sorting.

The material sequenced was blood. The rearrangement joined TRBV4-3 to TRBJ1-1; TRBD1 is possibly the D segment (5 matching bases). The sequence was obtained from a boy younger than 10 in good health. The CDR3 here reads CASSQGGRGTEAFF. The bases read TGCGCCAGCAGCCAAGGGGGCCGAGGCACTGAAGCTTTCTTT.